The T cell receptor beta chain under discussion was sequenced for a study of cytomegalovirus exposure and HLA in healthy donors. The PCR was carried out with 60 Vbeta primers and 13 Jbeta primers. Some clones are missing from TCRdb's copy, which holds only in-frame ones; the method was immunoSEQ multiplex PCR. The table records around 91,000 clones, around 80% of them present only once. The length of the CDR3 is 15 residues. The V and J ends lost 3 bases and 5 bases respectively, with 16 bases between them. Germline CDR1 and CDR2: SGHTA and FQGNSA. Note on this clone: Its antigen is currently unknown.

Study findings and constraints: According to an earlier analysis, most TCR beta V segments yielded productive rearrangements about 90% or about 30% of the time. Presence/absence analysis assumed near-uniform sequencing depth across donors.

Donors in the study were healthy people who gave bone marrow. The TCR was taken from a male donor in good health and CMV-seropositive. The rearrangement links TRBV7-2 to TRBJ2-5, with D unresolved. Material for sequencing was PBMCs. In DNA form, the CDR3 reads TGTGCCAGCAGCTTCCGCTCAGGCCCTTGGGAGACCCAGTACTTC. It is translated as CASSFRSGPWETQYF.